Listed below are T cell receptor beta chains from one sample, sequenced in a study of OX40 agonist ivuxolimab in advanced cancers. Sequencing used immunoSEQ multiplex PCR; TCRdb keeps in-frame clones, though not all of them. The sample has 100,000 or so clones, more than 80% seen once. Material: CD4+ or CD8+ T cells sorted from blood, obtained in a trial of the OX40 agonist ivuxolimab. These receptors were obtained from an adult with an advanced solid tumor such as melanoma, head and neck, liver or kidney cancer. The CDR3 runs from the conserved cysteine through the conserved F or W. The D gene is left open where the match is weak.

v_gene: TRBV7-2
d_gene: .
j_gene: TRBJ1-3
CDR3aa: CASSFKRDGNTIYF
CDR3nt: TGTGCCAGCAGCTTTAAGAGGGACGGAAACACCATATATTTT

v_gene: TRBV19
d_gene: TRBD1
j_gene: TRBJ1-2
CDR3aa: CASKDQRGQEDGYTF
CDR3nt: TGTGCCAGCAAAGATCAAAGGGGACAGGAGGATGGCTACACCTTC

v_gene: TRBV7-2
d_gene: TRBD1
j_gene: TRBJ2-1
CDR3aa: CASKLQGAGNYNEQFF
CDR3nt: TGTGCCAGCAAGCTACAGGGGGCGGGTAACTACAATGAGCAGTTCTTC

v_gene: TRBV19
d_gene: TRBD2
j_gene: TRBJ2-1
CDR3aa: CATRLAGGPGEQFF
CDR3nt: TGTGCCACACGACTAGCGGGAGGGCCGGGTGAGCAGTTCTTC

v_gene: TRBV5-1
d_gene: .
j_gene: TRBJ2-2
CDR3aa: CASSLRQGGAGELFF
CDR3nt: TGCGCCAGCAGCTTGCGGCAGGGGGGAGCCGGGGAGCTGTTTTTT

v_gene: TRBV5-1
d_gene: .
j_gene: TRBJ2-3
CDR3aa: CASSPLTGGSTDTQYF
CDR3nt: TGCGCCAGCAGCCCACTTACCGGCGGTAGCACAGATACGCAGTATTTT

v_gene: TRBV30
d_gene: TRBD1
j_gene: TRBJ1-5
CDR3aa: CAWSTGTGRRQPQHF
CDR3nt: TGTGCCTGGAGTACCGGGACAGGGCGGCGACAGCCCCAGCATTTT

v_gene: TRBV7-2
d_gene: TRBD1
j_gene: TRBJ2-4
CDR3aa: CASSVQGWDIQYF
CDR3nt: TGTGCCAGCAGCGTACAGGGGTGGGACATTCAGTACTTC

v_gene: TRBV6-5
d_gene: .
j_gene: TRBJ2-1
CDR3aa: CASSWTGTTSYNEQFF
CDR3nt: TGTGCCAGCAGTTGGACAGGGACTACCTCCTACAATGAGCAGTTCTTC

v_gene: TRBV4-2
d_gene: .
j_gene: TRBJ2-7
CDR3aa: CASSQVGWAEQYF
CDR3nt: TGTGCCAGCAGCCAAGTCGGATGGGCCGAGCAGTACTTC

v_gene: TRBV10-3
d_gene: TRBD1
j_gene: TRBJ1-4
CDR3aa: CAISEGGQGNEKLFF
CDR3nt: TGTGCCATCAGTGAAGGGGGACAGGGGAATGAAAAACTGTTTTTT

v_gene: TRBV21-1
d_gene: .
j_gene: TRBJ2-7
CDR3aa: CASSKASATYEQYF
CDR3nt: TGTGCCAGCAGCAAAGCGTCTGCAACCTACGAGCAGTACTTC

v_gene: TRBV5-6
d_gene: .
j_gene: TRBJ2-5
CDR3aa: CASSSYYQLYF
CDR3nt: TGTGCCAGCAGCTCGTACTACCAACTATACTTC

v_gene: TRBV5-1
d_gene: TRBD1
j_gene: TRBJ1-1
CDR3aa: CASRTSQGANTEAFF
CDR3nt: TGCGCCAGCAGGACTTCACAGGGGGCGAACACTGAAGCTTTCTTT

v_gene: TRBV5-1
d_gene: .
j_gene: TRBJ1-1
CDR3aa: CASSKETVGNTEAFF
CDR3nt: TGCGCCAGCAGCAAGGAGACAGTGGGGAACACTGAAGCTTTCTTT

v_gene: TRBV6-4
d_gene: TRBD2
j_gene: TRBJ2-1
CDR3aa: CASSPTSGEYNEQFF
CDR3nt: TGTGCCAGCAGCCCGACTAGCGGGGAATACAATGAGCAGTTCTTC

v_gene: TRBV6-1
d_gene: .
j_gene: TRBJ2-2
CDR3aa: CASSEGLDRGELFF
CDR3nt: TGTGCCAGCAGTGAAGGACTAGATCGAGGGGAGCTGTTTTTT